These T cell receptor beta chains were read from a single sample in a study of regulatory dendritic cells for organ transplantation. Antigens for these TCRs are unknown. Using immunoSEQ multiplex PCR, the repertoire was profiled, and TCRdb retains in-frame clones only, with some absent. The table shows 20,000 or so clones, with roughly 88% occurring only once. The specimen was naive CD4+ T cells from blood cultured with regulatory dendritic cells. These receptors were collected from a human donor in good health. The CDR3 runs from the conserved cysteine through the conserved F or W. Fields, in order: clone size, D gene, V gene, J gene, CDR3 DNA, CDR3 protein. A D gene is named only where the DNA matches it firmly. A row's size may be missing; if present it is once, few, many or a size class.

>few|NA|TRBV7-9|TRBJ1-5
TGTGCCAGCAGCTTAGTTAATCAGCCCCAGCATTTT
CASSLVNQPQHF
>once|NA|TRBV19|TRBJ2-2
TGTGCCAGTAGTATCGGGGTGGGGGAGCTGTTTTTT
CASSIGVGELFF
>NA|NA|TRBV7-2|TRBJ1-2
TGTGCCAGCAGCTTAAGGGTCGGGCCAGGGACGTATGGCTACACCTTC
CASSLRVGPGTYGYTF
>NA|NA|TRBV19|TRBJ1-1
TGTGCCAGTAGTACGGGACCGCAGAAGGGGGCTTTCTTT
CASSTGPQKGAFF
>NA|NA|TRBV5-6|TRBJ1-4
TGTGCCAGCAGTTCACTGGGACCAACTAATGAAAAACTGTTTTTT
CASSSLGPTNEKLFF
>NA|NA|TRBV18|TRBJ1-1
TGTGCCAGCTCCCCCCCTGGCGGACTTTCGGGAAACACTGAAGCTTTCTTT
CASSPPGGLSGNTEAFF
>NA|TRBD1|TRBV5-6|TRBJ1-4
TGTGCCAGCAGCTTAGGACAGGGGGCTGAAAAACTGTTTTTT
CASSLGQGAEKLFF
>NA|TRBD1|TRBV19|TRBJ2-7
TGTGCCAGTAGTCCAAGAGGTGGACAGGGTTTGACCTACGAGCAGTACTTC
CASSPRGGQGLTYEQYF
>NA|NA|TRBV30|TRBJ1-2
TGTGCCTGGAGTGTACTCGGAGGGGATGGCTACACCTTC
CAWSVLGGDGYTF
>NA|NA|TRBV19|TRBJ2-7
TGTGCCAGTAGTTCCCGCAGGGGGGACGAGCAGTACTTC
CASSSRRGDEQYF
>few|NA|TRBV4-2|TRBJ2-3
TGTGCCAGCAGCCAAGGGCAGAAATCTACAGATACGCAGTATTTT
CASSQGQKSTDTQYF
>NA|TRBD1|TRBV27|TRBJ1-4
TGTGCCAGCAGTTTCGACAGGGGGGCAGAAAAACTGTTTTTT
CASSFDRGAEKLFF
>NA|NA|TRBV19|TRBJ2-2
TGTGCCAGTAGCCGACTAGAGACCGGGGAGCTGTTTTTT
CASSRLETGELFF
>NA|TRBD1|TRBV7-6|TRBJ1-4
TGTGCCAGCAGCTTAGGTTTTAGGGGGCCTGAAAAACTGTTTTTT
CASSLGFRGPEKLFF
>NA|TRBD1|TRBV2|TRBJ2-7
TGTGCCAGCAGTGGGGGACAGGGGGCACTCTACGAGCAGTACTTC
CASSGGQGALYEQYF
>NA|NA|TRBV5-1|TRBJ1-2
TGCGCCAGCAGCTTGGTCAGCAACTATGGCTACACCTTC
CASSLVSNYGYTF
>NA|NA|TRBV27|TRBJ1-2
TGTGCCAGCACCGAAAATGTGGGGGTTGGTGGCTACACCTTC
CASTENVGVGGYTF
>NA|TRBD2|TRBV6-6|TRBJ2-1
TGTGCCAGCAGTCCATACACTAGCGGGAGCAATGAGCAGTTCTTC
CASSPYTSGSNEQFF
>NA|NA|TRBV28|TRBJ2-2
TGTGCCACCACCCTCAGCGGAGCCAACACCGGGGAGCTGTTTTTT
CATTLSGANTGELFF
>once|NA|TRBV9|TRBJ2-7
TGTGCCATTAGCGACCCCGTCGGCGAGCAGTACTTC
CAISDPVGEQYF
>NA|NA|TRBV30|TRBJ1-1
TGTGCCTGGGAAACTATCGGGGACACTGAAGCTTTCTTT
CAWETIGDTEAFF
>NA|NA|TRBV6-6|TRBJ2-7
TGTGCCAGCAGTTACGGCGCAGACACCTACGAGCAGTACTTC
CASSYGADTYEQYF
>few|TRBD1|TRBV5-4|TRBJ1-3
TGTGCCAGCAGCTTGGCGACAGGGGACGGAAACACCATATATTTT
CASSLATGDGNTIYF
>NA|NA|TRBV27|TRBJ1-5
TGTGCCAGCGAATGGCTGTCGACGGACAACCCTAGCCATCAGCCCCAGCATTTT
CASEWLSTDNPSHQPQHF
>NA|TRBD1|TRBV28|TRBJ1-2
TGTGCCAGCACCCCGGGACAGGGTAGAGGCTATGGCTACACCTTC
CASTPGQGRGYGYTF
>NA|NA|TRBV19|TRBJ2-1
TGTGCCAGTAGTATAGCGGGAGCCCCCTACAATGAGCAGTTCTTC
CASSIAGAPYNEQFF
>NA|TRBD2|TRBV10-3|TRBJ2-1
TGTGCCACGGGGTTGGGGGGGACCCCCACTGAGCAGTTCTTC
CATGLGGTPTEQFF